What follows are 6 T cell receptor beta chains derived from one specimen sequenced in a study of T cell responses to AZD1222 COVID-19 vaccine. The data were produced by immunoSEQ multiplex PCR, yet TCRdb's version contains in-frame clones alone and is incomplete. The sample includes over 110,000 clones, roughly 93% of them seen just once. The specimen was peripheral blood, collected 28 days after the second AZD1222 dose. The source of these receptors is an adult who received the AZD1222 COVID-19 vaccine.

This sequence joins TRBV19 and TRBJ2-7; 10 bases align to TRBD1. The CDR3 is 14 amino acids. V lost 5 bases and J lost 5; bases outside the gene matches: 6. CDR1 and CDR2 from the germline V gene are LNHDA and SQIVND (reference sequence). CDR3 protein: CASSPRTGGHEQYF. The CDR3 nucleotides read TGTGCCAGTAGTCCCAGGACAGGGGGTCACGAGCAGTACTTC.

J is TRBJ2-7 and V is TRBV5-6, with D maybe TRBD2 (6 bases). The CDR3 extends over 15 amino acids. Germline V gene data show CDR1 as SGHDT and CDR2 as YYEEEE. Trimming stripped 0 bases from V and 4 bases from J, with 14 bases between. In DNA, the CDR3 is TGTGCCAGCAGCTTGGGGCTAGCGAGTTATTACGAGCAGTACTTC. This gives the protein CASSLGLASYYEQYF.

This sequence joins TRBV5-1 and TRBJ2-1, with 7 positions matching TRBD2. The CDR3 loop spans 15 amino acids. The V and J ends lost 7 bases and 6 bases, in that order; junction bases with no gene match: 13. CDR1 is SGHRS and CDR2 is YFSETQ in the germline V gene. The CDR3 sequence is CASVPTGGSFNEQFF. The CDR3 region has the DNA TGCGCCAGCGTCCCGACGGGCGGGAGTTTCAATGAGCAGTTCTTC. Full variable domain (rest looked up from reference TRBV5-1 and TRBJ2-1): KAGVTQTPRYLIKTRGQQVTLSCSPISGHRSVSWYQQTPGQGLQFLFEYFSETQRNKGNFPGRFSGRQFSNSRSEMNVSTLELGDSALYLCASVPTGGSFNEQFFGPGTRLTVL.

The genes are TRBV7-6 and TRBJ1-2, with a tentative D call TRBD1 (6 bases). CDR3 size: 14 residues. Germline CDR1 SGHVS, CDR2 FNYEAQ. V was trimmed by 5 bases and J by 8 bases, leaving 18 bases between them. The CDR3 spells CASSPGHPLNGYTF. In DNA form, the CDR3 reads TGTGCCAGCAGCCCGGGACACCCGCTTAACGGCTACACCTTC.

The chain is built from TRBV21-1 and TRBJ1-1. TRBV21-1 is shown as a pseudogene. This CDR3 is 16 amino acids long. The CDR3 loop reads CASSKAPGGYETEAFF. CDR3 DNA sequence: TGTGCCAGCAGCAAAGCCCCCGGGGGTTACGAGACTGAAGCTTTCTTT.

The chain carries TRBV7-8 and TRBJ1-1; 7 bases fit TRBD1. Germline CDR1 SGHVS, CDR2 FQNEAQ. Germline trimming cut 2 bases from V and 8 bases from J; bases unmatched to any gene: 11. The CDR3 covers 15 residues. CDR3: CASSLSGTVQGEAFF. In nucleotides, the CDR3 is TGTGCCAGCAGCTTATCCGGGACAGTCCAGGGCGAAGCTTTCTTT.